The rows below give T cell receptor beta chains drawn from one sample of a study of beta chain features in type 1 diabetes. Profiled with immunoSEQ multiplex PCR; TCRdb holds only in-frame clones, not every one. The repertoire holds hundreds of thousands of clones, with over 9.5% as singletons. Input material: naive CD4+ T cells from blood. The receptors shown here come from a young woman in good health. Both conserved end residues are part of each CDR3. The order of the fields is J gene, clone size, D gene, V gene, CDR3 protein, CDR3 DNA. D genes are given only for firm matches. A clone size is listed for some rows: how often the clone was seen (once, few, many), or a class if it is expanded.

j_gene: TRBJ2-1; abundance: many; d_gene: TRBD2; v_gene: TRBV4-1; CDR3aa: CASSQSWASGKFF; CDR3nt: TGCGCCAGCAGCCAAAGCTGGGCTAGCGGGAAGTTCTTC
j_gene: TRBJ2-3; abundance: few; d_gene: TRBD2; v_gene: TRBV7-2; CDR3aa: CASSSLSGRWGTQYF; CDR3nt: TGTGCCAGCAGTTCACTTAGCGGGAGGTGGGGTACGCAGTATTTT
j_gene: TRBJ2-1; abundance: few; d_gene: TRBD2; v_gene: TRBV6-4; CDR3aa: CASSGLAGVGNEQFF; CDR3nt: TGTGCCAGCAGCGGACTAGCGGGAGTAGGTAATGAGCAGTTCTTC
j_gene: TRBJ1-2; abundance: NA; d_gene: NA; v_gene: TRBV6-1; CDR3aa: CASNRQAYYGYTF; CDR3nt: TGTGCCAGCAACAGGCAAGCCTACTATGGCTACACCTTC
j_gene: TRBJ2-5; abundance: few; d_gene: NA; v_gene: TRBV4-3; CDR3aa: CASSQGPGGQETQYF; CDR3nt: TGCGCCAGCAGCCAAGGACCTGGGGGCCAAGAGACCCAGTACTTC
j_gene: TRBJ1-5; abundance: few; d_gene: NA; v_gene: TRBV15; CDR3aa: CATSDQAGLGQPQHF; CDR3nt: TGTGCCACCAGCGACCAAGCGGGGCTGGGGCAGCCCCAGCATTTT
j_gene: TRBJ2-1; abundance: few; d_gene: TRBD1; v_gene: TRBV7-9; CDR3aa: CASRRGQGLGEQFF; CDR3nt: TGTGCCAGCAGAAGGGGACAGGGGTTGGGTGAGCAGTTCTTC
j_gene: TRBJ2-5; abundance: NA; d_gene: TRBD2; v_gene: TRBV7-2; CDR3aa: CASSLAGLGETQYF; CDR3nt: TGTGCCAGCAGCTTAGCGGGACTAGGAGAGACCCAGTACTTC
j_gene: TRBJ1-5; abundance: few; d_gene: NA; v_gene: TRBV4-3; CDR3aa: CASSQDPGLRDQPQHF; CDR3nt: TGCGCCAGCAGCCAAGATCCAGGGTTACGGGATCAGCCCCAGCATTTT
j_gene: TRBJ2-3; abundance: NA; d_gene: NA; v_gene: TRBV19; CDR3aa: CASSRLTGTDTQYF; CDR3nt: TGTGCCAGTAGTAGACTGACAGGCACAGATACGCAGTATTTT
j_gene: TRBJ2-1; abundance: NA; d_gene: TRBD1; v_gene: TRBV7-2; CDR3aa: CASSLGQDNNEQFF; CDR3nt: TGTGCCAGCAGCCTGGGACAGGATAACAATGAGCAGTTCTTC
j_gene: TRBJ2-7; abundance: few; d_gene: NA; v_gene: TRBV7-2; CDR3aa: CASSPRRQIPYEQYF; CDR3nt: TGTGCCAGCAGCCCTCGACGGCAGATCCCCTACGAGCAGTACTTC
j_gene: TRBJ2-5; abundance: few; d_gene: NA; v_gene: TRBV7-3; CDR3aa: CASSLGGSGETQYF; CDR3nt: TGTGCCAGCAGCTTAGGAGGTTCAGGGGAGACCCAGTACTTC
j_gene: TRBJ2-3; abundance: NA; d_gene: NA; v_gene: TRBV7-6; CDR3aa: CASSLAPTDTQYF; CDR3nt: TGTGCCAGCAGCTTAGCCCCCACAGATACGCAGTATTTT
j_gene: TRBJ1-2; abundance: few; d_gene: NA; v_gene: TRBV9; CDR3aa: CASSPERGFYGYTF; CDR3nt: TGTGCCAGCAGCCCCGAGAGGGGGTTTTATGGCTACACCTTC
j_gene: TRBJ1-4; abundance: NA; d_gene: NA; v_gene: TRBV7-6; CDR3aa: CASSSKPGRINEKLFF; CDR3nt: TGTGCCAGCAGCTCGAAACCGGGACGGATTAATGAAAAACTGTTTTTT
j_gene: TRBJ2-3; abundance: NA; d_gene: TRBD2; v_gene: TRBV7-2; CDR3aa: CASSLTSGWDTQYF; CDR3nt: TGTGCCAGCAGCTTGACTAGCGGTTGGGATACGCAGTATTTT
j_gene: TRBJ2-1; abundance: few; d_gene: TRBD2; v_gene: TRBV30; CDR3aa: CAWATSGILNEQFF; CDR3nt: TGTGCCTGGGCGACTAGCGGGATATTGAATGAGCAGTTCTTC
j_gene: TRBJ2-1; abundance: few; d_gene: NA; v_gene: TRBV19; CDR3aa: CATRSPRISYNEQFF; CDR3nt: TGTGCCACCCGGTCCCCCAGGATCTCCTACAATGAGCAGTTCTTC
j_gene: TRBJ1-1; abundance: NA; d_gene: NA; v_gene: TRBV7-2; CDR3aa: CASSRGAGQGTEAFF; CDR3nt: TGTGCCAGCAGCCGGGGCGCAGGGCAAGGAACTGAAGCTTTCTTT
j_gene: TRBJ2-3; abundance: NA; d_gene: NA; v_gene: TRBV7-9; CDR3aa: CASSPSTTTSTDTQYF; CDR3nt: TGTGCCAGCAGCCCCTCGACCACCACTAGCACAGATACGCAGTATTTT
j_gene: TRBJ2-3; abundance: NA; d_gene: NA; v_gene: TRBV7-9; CDR3aa: CASSPGNRASTDTQYF; CDR3nt: TGTGCCAGCAGCCCCGGAAACAGAGCTAGCACAGATACGCAGTATTTT
j_gene: TRBJ2-5; abundance: NA; d_gene: TRBD1; v_gene: TRBV5-1; CDR3aa: CASSVSSTGTQETQYF; CDR3nt: TGCGCCAGCAGCGTAAGTTCGACAGGGACCCAAGAGACCCAGTACTTC
j_gene: TRBJ2-3; abundance: few; d_gene: NA; v_gene: TRBV4-3; CDR3aa: CASSPQSQGSTDTQYF; CDR3nt: TGCGCCAGCAGCCCCCAGTCCCAGGGGAGCACAGATACGCAGTATTTT
j_gene: TRBJ2-5; abundance: few; d_gene: TRBD1; v_gene: TRBV7-2; CDR3aa: CASSPFDRAETQYF; CDR3nt: TGTGCCAGCAGCCCGTTCGACAGGGCTGAGACCCAGTACTTC
j_gene: TRBJ2-5; abundance: few; d_gene: NA; v_gene: TRBV5-6; CDR3aa: CASSPSRVYRETQYF; CDR3nt: TGTGCCAGCAGTCCCTCCAGGGTCTATAGGGAGACCCAGTACTTC
j_gene: TRBJ2-3; abundance: few; d_gene: NA; v_gene: TRBV11-3; CDR3aa: CASSLDPPEEWPDTQYF; CDR3nt: TGTGCCAGCAGCTTAGATCCCCCGGAAGAGTGGCCAGATACGCAGTATTTT
j_gene: TRBJ2-5; abundance: few; d_gene: NA; v_gene: TRBV29-1; CDR3aa: CSVDRAMETQYF; CDR3nt: TGCAGCGTTGACAGGGCGATGGAGACCCAGTACTTC
j_gene: TRBJ2-3; abundance: NA; d_gene: TRBD2; v_gene: TRBV4-2; CDR3aa: CASSQTSGGSDTQYF; CDR3nt: TGTGCCAGCAGCCAGACTAGCGGGGGTTCAGATACGCAGTATTTT
j_gene: TRBJ2-5; abundance: NA; d_gene: NA; v_gene: TRBV29-1; CDR3aa: CSVEDRLTRETQYF; CDR3nt: TGCAGCGTTGAAGATCGCCTAACCCGGGAGACCCAGTACTTC